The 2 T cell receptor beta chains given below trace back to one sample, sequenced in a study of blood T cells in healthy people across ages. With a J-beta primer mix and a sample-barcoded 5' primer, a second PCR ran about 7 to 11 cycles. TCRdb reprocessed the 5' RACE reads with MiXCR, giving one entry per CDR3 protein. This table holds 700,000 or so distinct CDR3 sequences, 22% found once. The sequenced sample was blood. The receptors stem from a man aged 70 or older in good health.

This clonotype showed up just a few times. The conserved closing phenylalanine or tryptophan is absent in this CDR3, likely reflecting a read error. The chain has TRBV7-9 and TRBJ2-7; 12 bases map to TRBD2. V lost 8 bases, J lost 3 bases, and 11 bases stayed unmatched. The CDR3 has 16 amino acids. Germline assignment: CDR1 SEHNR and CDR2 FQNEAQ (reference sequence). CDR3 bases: TGTGCCAGCGCCGTGTCCGGGACTAGCGGGTTCTACGAGCAGTACGCC. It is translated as CASAVSGTSGFYEQYA.

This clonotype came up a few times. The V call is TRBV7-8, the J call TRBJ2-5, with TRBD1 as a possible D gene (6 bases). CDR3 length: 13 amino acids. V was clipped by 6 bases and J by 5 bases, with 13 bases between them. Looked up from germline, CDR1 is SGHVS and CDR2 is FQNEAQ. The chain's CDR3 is CASSMGAGETQYF. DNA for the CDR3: TGTGCCAGCAGTATGGGGGCCGGCGAGACCCAGTACTTC.